A selection of T cell receptor beta chains follows, all from one sample in a study of blood T cell repertoires in COVID-19. Some clones are missing from TCRdb's copy, which holds only in-frame ones; the method was immunoSEQ multiplex PCR. The sample lists about 350,000 clones, roughly 90% occurring once. What was sequenced was peripheral blood. The receptors originated from a woman aged 70-85 years with COVID-19, enrolled during active disease. The CDR3 runs from the conserved cysteine through the conserved F or W. The order of the fields is J gene, D gene, V gene, clone size, CDR3 DNA, CDR3 protein. A D gene is named only where the DNA matches it firmly. Clone size is stated in some rows and not others, as once, few, many or a class when expanded.

>TRBJ2-5|TRBD2|TRBV7-2|once
TGTGCCAGCAGCTTCCCTACTAGCGGGGACTCGTACCAAGAGACCCAGTACTTC
CASSFPTSGDSYQETQYF
>TRBJ1-2|-|TRBV24-1|-
TGTGCCACCAGTGATTCCGGGACACTTAACTATGGCTACACCTTC
CATSDSGTLNYGYTF
>TRBJ2-5|-|TRBV11-3|-
TGTGCCAGCAGCCCCCGACGGGGAGAGACCCAGTACTTC
CASSPRRGETQYF
>TRBJ1-2|-|TRBV7-2|-
TGTGCCAGCAGCCCCCGGGGGGAGGCAAGCTATGGCTACACCTTC
CASSPRGEASYGYTF
>TRBJ2-3|-|TRBV2|-
TGTGCCAGCGTTGGGGGGGCAACAGATACGCAGTATTTT
CASVGGATDTQYF
>TRBJ1-3|TRBD1|TRBV19|-
TGTGCCAGTAGTTTGGACAGGAGCTCTGGAAACACCATATATTTT
CASSLDRSSGNTIYF
>TRBJ1-2|-|TRBV9|-
TGTGCCAGCAGCCTGGCAGCTAACTATGGCTACACCTTC
CASSLAANYGYTF
>TRBJ2-3|-|TRBV5-6|-
TGTGCCAGCAGCTTCGGTAGCACAGATACGCAGTATTTT
CASSFGSTDTQYF
>TRBJ2-2|TRBD2|TRBV6-2/TRBV6-3|-
TGTGCCAGCAGTGAGACTAGCGGGCGGTCCGGGGAGCTGTTTTTT
CASSETSGRSGELFF
>TRBJ1-5|TRBD1|TRBV6-6|-
TGTGCCAGCAGTTACCTTCGGACAGGGGATCAGCCCCAGCATTTT
CASSYLRTGDQPQHF
>TRBJ2-1|-|TRBV2|few
TGTGCCAGCATTATAATAGGGGGGGGCTCCTACAATGAGCAGTTCTTC
CASIIIGGGSYNEQFF
>TRBJ2-5|-|TRBV10-3|few
TGTGCCATCACCTGGGGGGTCCAAGAGACCCAGTACTTC
CAITWGVQETQYF
>TRBJ2-7|-|TRBV5-1|-
TGCGCCAGCAGTATGTTCGGGCAGGGTGGTGAGCAGTACTTC
CASSMFGQGGEQYF
>TRBJ1-2|TRBD1|TRBV7-2|-
TGTGCCAGCAGCTTCGGGACAGGTGAAGGCTACACCTTC
CASSFGTGEGYTF
>TRBJ1-2|-|TRBV30|-
TGTGCCTGGACCCCCTGGGCCGATTCGGACTATGGCTACACCTTC
CAWTPWADSDYGYTF
>TRBJ1-6|-|TRBV3-1/TRBV3-2|many
TGTGCCAGCAGCCAAGGTCGCCCAGGACAGAGGAGCTCCTATAATTCACCCCTCCACTTT
CASSQGRPGQRSSYNSPLHF
>TRBJ2-1|-|TRBV29-1|-
TGCAGCGTTTACAGTTCCACTGAGCAGTTCTTC
CSVYSSTEQFF
>TRBJ2-7|-|TRBV24-1|-
TGTGCCACCAGTGAGGGCAGGGCGTCCTACGAGCAGTACTTC
CATSEGRASYEQYF
>TRBJ2-7|TRBD1|TRBV5-1|-
TGCGCCAGCAGCTTGGCGACACAGGGGGAGAGCTACGAGCAGTACTTC
CASSLATQGESYEQYF
>TRBJ1-1|-|TRBV2|-
TGTGCCAGCAGTTATGTACAGGGAAACACTGAAGCTTTCTTT
CASSYVQGNTEAFF
>TRBJ1-5|-|TRBV2|-
TGTGCCAGCAGTGAACAGGGTAGGGATCAGCCCCAGCATTTT
CASSEQGRDQPQHF
>TRBJ1-5|-|TRBV6-2/TRBV6-3|-
TGTGCCAGCAGTTACCTCGCCCTCCCCAGAGGCCAGCATTTT
CASSYLALPRGQHF
>TRBJ2-7|TRBD1|TRBV5-1|-
TGCGCCAGCAGCTCCGGGACAGGGACCTACGAGCAGTACTTC
CASSSGTGTYEQYF
>TRBJ2-4|-|TRBV3-1/TRBV3-2|-
TGTGCCAGCAGCCAAGATTTTGGGGGGTTTCTAGCCAAAAACATTCAGTACTTC
CASSQDFGGFLAKNIQYF
>TRBJ2-5|TRBD2|TRBV14|-
TGTGCCAGCAGCCAAAGTCTAGCGGCGTACCAAGAGACCCAGTACTTC
CASSQSLAAYQETQYF
>TRBJ2-3|-|TRBV30|-
TGTGCCGGAAGCCAGGGGTCAGGAAATACGCAGTATTTT
CAGSQGSGNTQYF
>TRBJ2-1|TRBD1|TRBV19|-
TGTGCCAGTAGTTTTCCGGGACAGGTCTACAATGAGCAGTTCTTC
CASSFPGQVYNEQFF
>TRBJ1-3|-|TRBV5-6|-
TGTGCCAGCTCAGGTGGTGGGCTGGGAAACACCATATATTTT
CASSGGGLGNTIYF
>TRBJ2-3|-|TRBV3-1/TRBV3-2|-
TGTGCCAGCAGCCAACTAGCAACAGATACGCAGTATTTT
CASSQLATDTQYF
>TRBJ2-5|TRBD2|TRBV2|-
TGTGCCAGTATAGCGGGGGAGGTGACCCAGTACTTC
CASIAGEVTQYF
>TRBJ2-1|-|TRBV9|-
TGTGCCAGCAGCGTTACCGGTGGGTCTAGGTGGGATGAGCAGTTCTTC
CASSVTGGSRWDEQFF
>TRBJ2-1|-|TRBV7-2|-
TGTGCCAGCAGCTTACTCCCGCAAGGAGGGGACAATGAGCAGTTCTTC
CASSLLPQGGDNEQFF
>TRBJ1-2|-|TRBV29-1|-
TGCAGCACCCTACAGGGAATCGACTATGGCTACACCTTC
CSTLQGIDYGYTF
>TRBJ2-3|TRBD1|TRBV5-6|once
TGTGCCAGCAGCTTGGAAGGGACAGGGGTAATAGATACGCAGTATTTT
CASSLEGTGVIDTQYF
>TRBJ2-6|-|TRBV13|-
TGTGCCAGCAGCCTAAGGGGTGGTGGGGCCAACGTCCTGACTTTC
CASSLRGGGANVLTF
>TRBJ2-5|TRBD2|TRBV24-1|-
TGTGCCACCAGTGATTCGGGGGGCCAAGAGACCCAGTACTTC
CATSDSGGQETQYF
>TRBJ1-1|-|TRBV10-1|-
TGCGCCAGCAGTGGGTCGGGGCCAGGCCAAGCTTTCTTT
CASSGSGPGQAFF
>TRBJ2-2|TRBD1|TRBV11-2|-
TGTGCCAGCAGCCCAGCCCGACCGGGACAGGGTATCGGGGAGCTGTTTTTT
CASSPARPGQGIGELFF
>TRBJ1-4|-|TRBV27|-
TGTGCCAGCAGTTTAAGGCAGGGCGATGAAAAACTGTTTTTT
CASSLRQGDEKLFF
>TRBJ1-6|TRBD1|TRBV7-9|-
TGTGCCAGCAGCTTCATGCCGGGACAGGGAAGTTCACCCCTCCACTTT
CASSFMPGQGSSPLHF
>TRBJ2-2|-|TRBV5-4|-
TGTGCCAGCAGAAACGACTTAAACACCGGGGAGCTGTTTTTT
CASRNDLNTGELFF
>TRBJ1-1|-|TRBV4-1|-
TGCGCCAGCAGCCAGGGCGGGTCCAACACTGAAGCTTTCTTT
CASSQGGSNTEAFF
>TRBJ1-6|TRBD1|TRBV6-5|-
TGTGCCAGCAGTTACTCCCGGACAGGGCGTCCCTCCCTCCACTTT
CASSYSRTGRPSLHF
>TRBJ2-3|-|TRBV29-1|-
TGCAGCGTGCCATCACAGAATACGCAGTATTTT
CSVPSQNTQYF
>TRBJ2-2|-|TRBV9|-
TGTGCCAGCAGCGTAGGTCGGGGGACCAACACCGGGGAGCTGTTTTTT
CASSVGRGTNTGELFF
>TRBJ1-1|-|TRBV28|-
TGTGCCAGCAGCGGGGGGGGCCTCTCGAACACTGAAGCTTTCTTT
CASSGGGLSNTEAFF
>TRBJ1-1|TRBD1|TRBV7-8|-
TGTGCCAGCAGCTTACGGGACAGGGTCACTGAAGCTTTCTTT
CASSLRDRVTEAFF
>TRBJ1-2|TRBD1|TRBV5-1|-
TGCGCCAGCAGCTTGCCGGGACAGTCCTATGGCTACACCTTC
CASSLPGQSYGYTF
>TRBJ1-1|-|TRBV9|once
TGTGCCAGCAGCGCCCGGTCTGACACTGAAGCTTTCTTT
CASSARSDTEAFF
>TRBJ2-2|-|TRBV24-1|-
TGTGCCACCAGTGATTCGACCGGCAGGGGGAACACCGGGGAGCTGTTTTTT
CATSDSTGRGNTGELFF
>TRBJ1-2|TRBD1|TRBV27|-
TGTGCCAGCACGACAGGGAGCCATGGCTACACCTTC
CASTTGSHGYTF
>TRBJ1-1|-|TRBV2|-
TGTGCCAGCACAAAAACAGGGAGCGGAGGTTCTGAAGCTTTCTTT
CASTKTGSGGSEAFF
>TRBJ1-6|TRBD1|TRBV4-1|few
TGCGCCAGCAGCCAGACGGGACAGTATAATTCACCCCTCCACTTT
CASSQTGQYNSPLHF
>TRBJ1-1|-|TRBV25-1|-
TGTGCCAGTGCGGACAGCCCCCCTGAAGCTTTCTTT
CASADSPPEAFF
>TRBJ1-4|TRBD1|TRBV29-1|-
TGCAGCGTCCAGAGGGGGCTGGGTGAAAAACTGTTTTTT
CSVQRGLGEKLFF